This T cell receptor (beta chain) was obtained from a study of Graves' ophthalmopathy and Graves' hyperthyroidism. Study outcomes and limitations: Separation of ophthalmopathy from stable hyperthyroidism was achieved by a 13-signature model, at about 90% sensitivity and under 82% specificity. Detection in blood was also observed for most expanded thyroid clonotypes above 0.001 frequency.

The CDR3 is 14 residues long. Germline V gene lookup returns CDR1 MGHRA and CDR2 YSYEKL. The V and J ends lost 4 bases and 0 bases respectively, with 9 bases between them. Clinical symptoms and serum thyroxine were used for diagnosis; TRAb, thyroid ultrasound and orbital computed tomography were also relied on. PBMCs were density-gradient isolated from approximately 9.8 ml fresh blood. CDR3 regions of TCR beta were amplified from RNA transcripts. Amplification began with first-round RT-PCR using HTBI primers, then second-round multiplex PCR was performed. TCRdb redid the calling of the multiplex PCR reads with MiXCR, one entry per CDR3 protein. The repertoire consists of roughly 500,000 distinct CDR3 sequences, with 13% to 15% occurring once and the leading ten covering 8% to 10%. This clonotype was observed at least ten times. What it binds is not known.

The chain recombines TRBV4-1 with TRBJ1-2; D possibly corresponds to TRBD1 (6 bases). The material sequenced was blood. The sequence derives from a woman aged 25 to 45 with Graves' ophthalmopathy. In DNA form, the CDR3 reads TGCGCCAGCAGCCGGACAGAAGCTAACTATGGCTACACCTTC. Amino acids: CASSRTEANYGYTF.